This passage covers 24 T cell receptor beta chains from one sample sequenced in a study of Ad26.COV2.S vaccination and SARS-CoV-2 variants. Sequencing was performed with immunoSEQ multiplex PCR; in TCRdb, only in-frame clones are kept and a portion is missing. Altogether about 400,000 clones are present, about 85% being singletons, with the ten largest covering under 4%. As for treatment: about 20 received Ad26.COV2.S at low or high dose, single or two shots; roughly five received placebo; per-sample allocation not given. Repertoires come from day 63 after the first vaccine or placebo injection. The source material was peripheral blood, sampled in a trial of Ad26.COV2.S vaccine versus placebo. All receptors come from a person between 18 and 60 years old who received the Ad26.COV2.S COVID-19 vaccine or a placebo.

The chain recombines TRBV25-1 with TRBJ2-1; 8 nucleotides align to TRBD2. Germline V CDR1 and CDR2: MGHDK, SYGVNS. This CDR3 is 13 amino acids long. With V trimmed by 4 bases and J by 8 bases, 4 bases remained unmatched. CDR3 in amino acids: CASSAGGRDEQFF. CDR3 DNA sequence: TGTGCCAGCAGTGCGGGGGGGAGGGATGAGCAGTTCTTC. Using reference TRBV25-1 and TRBJ2-1 for the parts outside the CDR3, the full variable domain is EADIYQTPRYLVIGTGKKITLECSQTMGHDKMYWYQQDPGMELHLIHYSYGVNSTEKGDLSSESTVSRIRTEHFPLTLESARPSHTSQYLCASSAGGRDEQFFGPGTRLTVL.

The J gene is TRBJ2-4, the V gene TRBV7-9; D uncertain. The V gene's germline CDR1 is SEHNR and CDR2 FQNEAQ (reference sequence). V was cut by 4 bases and J by 7 bases, with 17 bases left in between. This CDR3 contains 15 residues. The CDR3 protein is CASSSFSPGANIQYF. The CDR3 DNA follows: TGTGCCAGCAGCTCTTTTTCTCCAGGCGCGAACATTCAGTACTTC.

The chain employs TRBV7-9 and TRBJ1-2, with 7 bases matching TRBD1. J gave up 5 bases and V 5 bases, and 11 bases lay outside the gene matches. Germline V gene lookup returns CDR1 SEHNR and CDR2 FQNEAQ (reference sequence). This CDR3 has 15 residues. The CDR3 sequence: CASSHLNRGPYGYTF. CDR3 coding DNA: TGTGCCAGCAGCCACCTCAACAGGGGCCCGTATGGCTACACCTTC.

The genes are TRBV6-5 and TRBJ2-7; D might be TRBD1 (6 bases). V gave up 5 bases and J gave up 3 bases, with 17 bases separating them. The CDR3 runs to 15 residues. Germline CDR1 and CDR2: MNHEY and SVGAGI. The chain's CDR3 is CASSTTRGPHYEQYF. CDR3 nucleotides: TGTGCCAGCAGTACGACCAGGGGACCACACTACGAGCAGTACTTC.

CDR3 amino acids: CASSFSPGQQETQYF. The CDR3 nucleotides are TGTGCCAGCAGTTTCTCCCCGGGACAGCAAGAGACCCAGTACTTC. The genes are TRBV27 and TRBJ2-5, with 7 bases identical to TRBD1. Germline V CDR1 and CDR2: MNHEY, SMNVEV (reference sequence). Trimming cost V 3 bases and J 2 bases; bases outside gene matches: 6. The CDR3 contains 15 residues.

The rearrangement joins TRBV5-6 to TRBJ1-5; no reliable D call. The CDR3 consists of 13 residues. Germline CDR1 is SGHDT and CDR2 is YYEEEE. The V end lost 0 bases, the J end lost 3 bases, and 4 bases lay between the germline ends. The CDR3 sequence: CASSLGYNQPQHF. The CDR3 DNA reads as TGTGCCAGCAGCTTGGGTTACAATCAGCCCCAGCATTTT.

The V call is TRBV3-1 (or the pseudogene TRBV3-2), the J call TRBJ1-4, with 7 nucleotides matching TRBD1. Germline V gene data show CDR1 as LGHDT and CDR2 as YNNKEL (reference sequence). After removal of 4 bases from V and 8 bases from J, the junction contained 13 bases not matched to a gene. The CDR3 spans 16 residues. The CDR3 nucleotides are TGTGCCAGCAGCCCCCTTGGACAGGCCCAGGGGGAAAAACTGTTTTTT. Translation gives CASSPLGQAQGEKLFF.

This chain links TRBV6-4 with TRBJ2-7; 12 bases fit TRBD2. V was clipped by 6 bases and J by 4 bases; unmatched bases: 4. In germline, CDR1 is MRHNA, CDR2 SNTAGT. This CDR3 is built from 14 residues. The CDR3 DNA sequence: TGTGCCAGCAGACCAGGACTAGCGGGGTACGAGCAGTACTTC. It encodes CASRPGLAGYEQYF.

The V gene is TRBV24-1, the J gene TRBJ2-2; TRBD2 agrees at 12 bases. Trimming at V came to 3 bases and at J to 4 bases, leaving 14 bases not matched to a gene. This CDR3 region has 20 residues. Looked up from germline, CDR1 is KGHDR and CDR2 is SFDVKD. CDR3 DNA sequence: TGTGCCACCAGTGATCGGGGACTAGCGGGCCCAAAGGAGGGCACCGGGGAGCTGTTTTTT. It translates to CATSDRGLAGPKEGTGELFF.

Concerning this clone: This sample also contains other DNA sequences that code for the same CDR3. This chain uses TRBV7-9 with TRBJ1-1; D unresolved. The CDR3 runs 12 residues. Germline V gives CDR1 SEHNR, CDR2 FQNEAQ (reference sequence). Trimming pared 2 bases from V and 0 bases from J, leaving 1 base between. The DNA of the CDR3 is TGTGCCAGCAGCTTATTGAACACTGAAGCTTTCTTT. Its translation is CASSLLNTEAFF.

This clone was counted a single time. The V gene is TRBV25-1, the J gene TRBJ2-5, with 7 bases matching TRBD1. V trimming: 1 base; J trimming: 2 bases; junction bases outside the gene matches: 7. This CDR3 has 16 residues. CDR1 is MGHDK, CDR2 SYGVNS, per germline. CDR3 sequence (DNA): TGTGCCAGCAGTGAATTTGAGGGGACAGATCAAGAGACCCAGTACTTC. It encodes CASSEFEGTDQETQYF.

This chain connects TRBV24-1 to TRBJ1-2; tentatively, D is TRBD1 (6 bases). Germline CDR1 KGHDR, CDR2 SFDVKD. The CDR3 has 13 amino acids. Trimming stripped 9 bases from V and 4 bases from J, with 14 bases between. The CDR3 DNA follows: TGTGCCACCGCTCGGGGGCCTCTCTATGGCTACACCTTC. It specifies CATARGPLYGYTF.

This chain links TRBV6-5 with TRBJ2-3; TRBD2 aligns across 9 bases. This CDR3 is built from 14 residues. CDR1 is MNHEY, CDR2 SVGAGI, per germline. V lost 7 bases to trimming and J lost 11 bases; unmatched junction nucleotides: 13. The CDR3 coding sequence is TGTGCCAGCACCGACTCGGCTAGCGGGGTGAAGCAGTATTTT. Translation gives CASTDSASGVKQYF.

This rearrangement joins TRBV19 to TRBJ1-5; D is perhaps TRBD1 (5 bases). V was cut by 0 bases and J by 2 bases, with 14 bases left in between. Germline CDR1 LNHDA, CDR2 SQIVND (reference sequence). This CDR3 is built from 17 residues. The CDR3: CASSIDWAGRGNQPQHF. In DNA, the CDR3 is TGTGCCAGTAGTATAGATTGGGCAGGGAGGGGCAATCAGCCCCAGCATTTT.

This sequence joins TRBV6-6 and TRBJ1-5; possible D gene TRBD1, 5 bases. Between the trimmed V and J ends, which lost 2 bases and 3 bases, there was a span of 14 bases. The CDR3 runs to 16 residues. Germline V gene data show CDR1 as MNHNY and CDR2 as SVGAGI (reference sequence). The CDR3 nucleotides are TGTGCCAGCAGTTACGCGACGGGGCAGCTCAATCAGCCCCAGCATTTT. It yields the protein CASSYATGQLNQPQHF.

The chain employs TRBV5-4 and TRBJ2-2; the D is unclear. CDR1 is SGHNT and CDR2 is YYREEE in the germline V gene (reference sequence). CDR3 size: 15 residues. The V gene lost 4 bases and the J gene lost 1 base, with 11 bases spanning the gap. As DNA, the CDR3 is TGTGCCAGCAGCCTCGTGGTACAGAACACCGGGGAGCTGTTTTTT. Protein: CASSLVVQNTGELFF.

The genes are TRBV7-2 and TRBJ2-1, with TRBD2 matching over 11 bases. The CDR3 sequence is 17 residues long. The ends lost 3 bases at V and 4 bases at J; junction bases unmatched: 8. Per germline, CDR1 SGHTA and CDR2 FQGNSA. The CDR3 DNA follows: TGTGCCAGCAGCTTGTACTCTAGCGGGGGGCATTACAATGAGCAGTTCTTC. This translates into CASSLYSSGGHYNEQFF.

The chain links TRBV7-2 to TRBJ1-2; 7 bases align to TRBD1. The V segment lost 5 bases and the J segment 3 bases; nucleotides outside the gene matches: 3. This CDR3 region has 13 residues. CDR1 and CDR2 (germline): SGHTA, FQGNSA. The chain's CDR3 is CASSPGGDYGYTF. CDR3 sequence (DNA): TGTGCCAGCAGCCCAGGGGGTGACTATGGCTACACCTTC.

J is TRBJ2-3 and V is TRBV11-2, with D possibly being TRBD1 or TRBD2 (5 bases each). Trimming cost V 10 bases and J 5 bases, with 19 bases left between them. The CDR3 runs 14 residues. CDR1 is SGHAT, CDR2 FQNNGV, per germline. CDR3 nucleotide sequence: TGTGCCACCGGGCCCGAGGGGCTAAGAGATACGCAGTATTTT. It specifies CATGPEGLRDTQYF.

A single count supports this clone. This chain uses TRBV12-3 or TRBV12-4 with TRBJ1-3, with no clear D. The V gene lost 8 bases and the J gene lost 4 bases, with 12 bases spanning the gap. The CDR3 runs to 13 residues. Written as DNA, the CDR3 is TGTGCCAGCTCCATTTCGCAGGGAAACACCATATATTTT. Translating gives CASSISQGNTIYF.

The CDR3 DNA is TGTGCCAGTAGTATAGGTTTCTTAGCGGGGGGCTACAATGAGCAGTTCTTC. Translation gives CASSIGFLAGGYNEQFF. This chain links TRBV19 with TRBJ2-1, with 10 nucleotides matching TRBD2. Trimming cost V 1 base and J 3 bases; bases outside gene matches: 6. CDR3 size: 17 residues. CDR1 is LNHDA, CDR2 SQIVND, per germline (reference sequence). Supplemented by reference TRBV19 and TRBJ2-1, the full variable domain reads DGGITQSPKYLFRKEGQNVTLSCEQNLNHDAMYWYRQDPGQGLRLIYYSQIVNDFQKGDIAEGYSVSREKKESFPLTVTSAQKNPTAFYLCASSIGFLAGGYNEQFFGPGTRLTVL.

In DNA form, the CDR3 reads TGTGCCAGCAGCCGGACTCATCTGAACACCGGGGAGCTGTTTTTT. It yields the protein CASSRTHLNTGELFF. The chain recombines TRBV11-2 with TRBJ2-2; the D gene is possibly TRBD2 (5 bases). Germline values: CDR1 SGHAT, CDR2 FQNNGV. CDR3 length: 15 amino acids. The V end was cut by 5 bases, the J end by 1 base, with 11 bases between. The whole variable domain, filled in from reference TRBV11-2 and TRBJ2-2, reads EAGVAQSPRYKIIEKRQSVAFWCNPISGHATLYWYQQILGQGPKLLIQFQNNGVVDDSQLPKDRFSAERLKGVDSTLKIQPAKLEDSAVYLCASSRTHLNTGELFFGEGSRLTVL.

The genes are TRBV10-1 and TRBJ2-1, with D perhaps TRBD2 (6 bases). V dropped 2 bases and J dropped 6 bases, with 11 bases sitting between them. There are 14 residues in the CDR3. From germline, CDR1 is WNHNN and CDR2 SYGVQD (reference sequence). The CDR3 reads CASSEARGGNEQFF. Here the CDR3 DNA reads TGCGCCAGCAGTGAGGCGCGGGGTGGCAATGAGCAGTTCTTC.

This clone was found once. The J gene is TRBJ1-1, the V gene TRBV29-1; D not certain. The germline CDR1 and CDR2 sequences are SQVTM and ANQGSEA. Trimming left V 2 bases short and J 0 bases short, with 7 bases between. This CDR3 is built from 13 residues. CDR3 amino acids: CSVEPDMNTEAFF. CDR3 nucleotides: TGCAGCGTTGAACCGGATATGAACACTGAAGCTTTCTTT.